The clone carrying this T cell receptor (beta chain) was seen only once. The source of the sample is a study of blood T cell repertoires in COVID-19. TCRdb's copy holds only in-frame clones and misses some; the assay was immunoSEQ multiplex PCR. The table records over 85,000 clones, 75% to 90% of them present only once. The CDR3 consists of 20 residues. Per germline, CDR1 MGHRA and CDR2 YSYEKL. Unmatched junction bases numbered 9, after V lost 0 bases and J lost 3 bases. The sequence derives from a male donor with acute or convalescent COVID-19. The sample taken for sequencing was peripheral blood. V and J are TRBV4-1 and TRBJ2-1; 15 nucleotides match TRBD2. The chain's CDR3 is CASSQDGVGTSGGFYNEQFF. The CDR3 region has the DNA TGCGCCAGCAGCCAAGACGGGGTTGGGACTAGCGGGGGGTTCTACAATGAGCAGTTCTTC.